These 27 T cell receptor beta chains came from one sample sequenced in a study of T cells in Graves' hyperthyroidism and ophthalmopathy. The TCR beta CDR3 regions underwent amplification using RNA transcripts as the source. Researchers ran a first-round RT-PCR on the TCR CDR3 using the HTBI primer set. TCRdb recomputed calls from the multiplex PCR reads with MiXCR, one row per CDR3 protein. Among just under 750,000 distinct CDR3 sequences listed, approximately 36% were seen once. Sequenced material: blood. These TCRs come from a woman aged 35 to 49 with Graves' hyperthyroidism.

The chain combines TRBV19 with TRBJ2-2, with a possible D match to TRBD2 (5 bases). V was shortened by 2 bases and J by 7 bases, with 11 bases between the two germline ends. The CDR3 has 14 amino acids. Germline V gene sequence: CDR1 LNHDA, CDR2 SQIVND (reference sequence). CDR3 region: CASSIRGIGGELFF. CDR3 DNA sequence: TGTGCCAGTAGTATACGGGGAATCGGCGGGGAGCTGTTTTTT. Drawing the rest from reference TRBV19 and TRBJ2-2, the complete variable domain is DGGITQSPKYLFRKEGQNVTLSCEQNLNHDAMYWYRQDPGQGLRLIYYSQIVNDFQKGDIAEGYSVSREKKESFPLTVTSAQKNPTAFYLCASSIRGIGGELFFGEGSRLTVL.

The chain uses TRBV12-3 or TRBV12-4 and TRBJ1-5; perhaps TRBD1 as D (6 bases). This CDR3 contains 14 residues. Trimming removed 3 bases at V and 7 bases at J, with 13 bases between. CDR3 coding DNA: TGTGCCAGCAGTTTCGGGGGGGCTAGGCAGCCCCAGCATTTT. This codes for CASSFGGARQPQHF.

This clonotype was seen only once. The chain employs TRBV19 and TRBJ1-5, with D uncertain. The CDR3 is made up of 15 amino acids. Germline V gives CDR1 LNHDA, CDR2 SQIVND (reference sequence). V lost 3 bases and J 3 bases, leaving 12 bases between the germline ends. The CDR3 DNA reads as TGTGCCAGTAGTATTGCTGGACGGGACAATCAGCCCCAGCATTTT. This sequence encodes CASSIAGRDNQPQHF.

This sequence joins TRBV12-3 or TRBV12-4 and TRBJ2-7; the D is unclear. The length of the CDR3 is 16 residues. V was cut by 1 base and J by 1 base, with 14 bases left in between. The CDR3 protein is CASSLVITTRSYEQYF. In DNA form, the CDR3 reads TGTGCCAGCAGTTTAGTGATAACCACCCGGTCCTACGAGCAGTACTTC.

This chain links TRBV7-8 with TRBJ2-7; D is possibly TRBD2 (5 bases). The length of the CDR3 is 13 residues. V was pared by 1 base and J by 4 bases, with 8 bases between. The germline gives CDR1 SGHVS, CDR2 FQNEAQ. The CDR3 spells CASSLGGWYEQYF. CDR3 DNA: TGTGCCAGCAGCTTAGGCGGGTGGTACGAGCAGTACTTC.

The chain is built from TRBV12-3 or TRBV12-4 and TRBJ2-6, with 7 positions matching TRBD1. The CDR3 is made up of 16 amino acids. V trimming: 6 bases; J trimming: 0 bases; junction bases outside the gene matches: 5. The CDR3: CASRWGQSSGANVLTF. The CDR3 nucleotides are TGTGCCAGCAGATGGGGACAGAGCTCTGGGGCCAACGTCCTGACTTTC.

The chain combines TRBV28 with TRBJ1-1; 7 bases are shared with TRBD1. There are 14 residues in the CDR3. V lost 7 bases and J lost 2; bases outside the gene matches: 7. Germline assignment: CDR1 MDHEN and CDR2 SYDVKM. CDR3 nucleotides: TGTGCCAGCATACCAGGGGGTGCCAACACTGAAGCTTTCTTT. Encoded protein: CASIPGGANTEAFF.

This clonotype was observed at least ten times. V gene TRBV7-3 combines with J gene TRBJ2-7; unclear D gene. The CDR3 runs to 13 residues. Trimming took off 5 bases at V and 6 bases at J, with 14 bases between the two ends. The V gene's germline CDR1 is SGHTA and CDR2 FQGTGA. CDR3 nucleotide sequence: TGTGCCAGCAGCCCTGCCCCGGGTGGCGAGCAGTACTTC. It yields the protein CASSPAPGGEQYF.

This clonotype was recorded at least ten times. The rearrangement uses TRBV10-3 and TRBJ2-7; TRBD1 agrees at 7 bases. Germline V gene lookup returns CDR1 ENHRY and CDR2 SYGVKD. Losses at the gene ends were 0 bases for V and 6 bases for J; bases not matched to a gene: 8. CDR3 length: 15 amino acids. The CDR3 nucleotides read TGTGCCATCAGTGAGTCCGGACAGGTGATAGCCGAGCAGTACTTC. Translation gives CAISESGQVIAEQYF.

The chain joins TRBV7-2 to TRBJ1-2; maybe TRBD1 (5 bases). V was shortened by 4 bases and J by 6 bases, with 12 bases between the two germline ends. Per germline, CDR1 SGHTA and CDR2 FQGNSA. CDR3 length equals 13 residues. This CDR3 is CASSYLGTDGYTF. The CDR3 nucleotides are TGTGCCAGCAGCTACCTTGGGACTGATGGCTACACCTTC.

The table lists this clonotype with many counts. The chain joins TRBV24-1 to TRBJ1-4; no definite D call. CDR1 KGHDR and CDR2 SFDVKD come from the germline V gene. This CDR3 has 13 residues. With 4 bases removed from V and 6 bases from J, the gap between germline ends came to 8 bases. The CDR3 nucleotides read TGTGCCACCAGTGACCGGAGTTATGAAAAACTGTTTTTT. Residues: CATSDRSYEKLFF.

The rearrangement links TRBV2 to TRBJ2-1; TRBD2 might be the D (6 bases). The germline V and J ends were trimmed by 4 bases and 3 bases, with 10 bases remaining between them. CDR1 is SNHLY, CDR2 FYNNEI, per germline. CDR3 size: 14 residues. The CDR3 DNA follows: TGTGCCAGCAGTGTAGCGGAGGTCTACAATGAGCAGTTCTTC. The encoded protein is CASSVAEVYNEQFF. The full variable domain, in which reference TRBV2 and TRBJ2-1 provide the parts outside the CDR3, is EPEVTQTPSHQVTQMGQEVILRCVPISNHLYFYWYRQILGQKVEFLVSFYNNEISEKSEIFDDQFSVERPDGSNFTLKIRSTKLEDSAMYFCASSVAEVYNEQFFGPGTRLTVL.

A word on this clonotype: One junction end does not reproduce the germline sequence, and a read error may be involved. V gene TRBV9 combines with J gene TRBJ1-1, with TRBD1 matching over 8 bases. The CDR3 covers 14 residues. Germline assignment: CDR1 SGDLS and CDR2 YYNGEE. CDR3 sequence (DNA): TGTGCCAGCTCACCACGGGACAGGCACACTGAAGCTTCCTTT. Translating gives CASSPRDRHTEASF.

The genes are TRBV7-2 and TRBJ2-7, with 8 positions matching TRBD1. Germline assignment: CDR1 SGHTA and CDR2 FQGNSA. J was trimmed by 6 bases and V by 4 bases; bases with no gene match: 11. The CDR3 is made up of 15 amino acids. The chain's CDR3 is CASSSGQAPSTEQYF. Here the CDR3 DNA reads TGTGCCAGCAGCTCGGGACAGGCCCCTTCCACCGAGCAGTACTTC.

The rearrangement uses TRBV19 and TRBJ1-5; D possibly corresponds to TRBD1 (5 bases). CDR3 size: 14 residues. V lost 7 bases, J lost 5 bases, and 15 bases lay in between. CDR1 is LNHDA and CDR2 is SQIVND in the germline V gene (reference sequence). CDR3 protein: CASKYGTTDQPQHF. Here the CDR3 DNA reads TGTGCCAGTAAATATGGGACGACAGATCAGCCCCAGCATTTT. Drawing the rest from reference TRBV19 and TRBJ1-5, the complete variable domain is DGGITQSPKYLFRKEGQNVTLSCEQNLNHDAMYWYRQDPGQGLRLIYYSQIVNDFQKGDIAEGYSVSREKKESFPLTVTSAQKNPTAFYLCASKYGTTDQPQHFGDGTRLSIL.

This clonotype was seen more than once but under ten times. The chain uses TRBV5-1 and TRBJ1-6; D ambiguous. Deletions cut 2 bases from V and 6 bases from J, with 15 bases between. The CDR3 is 16 residues long. Germline-derived CDR1 and CDR2 are SGHRS and YFSETQ. The CDR3 bases are TGCGCCAGCAGCTTTCGGGGTGGCGGATTTAATTCACCCCTCCACTTT. This gives the protein CASSFRGGGFNSPLHF.

The gene calls are TRBV9 and TRBJ2-3, with D tentatively TRBD1 (5 bases). The CDR3 runs 16 residues. V dropped 0 bases and J dropped 2 bases, with 13 bases sitting between them. The V gene's germline CDR1 is SGDLS and CDR2 YYNGEE. CDR3 in amino acids: CASSVGPQGFTDTQYF. The CDR3 coding sequence is TGTGCCAGCAGCGTAGGCCCTCAGGGTTTCACAGATACGCAGTATTTT.

This clonotype was counted ten times or more. V usage is TRBV6-5 and J usage is TRBJ1-2, with D possibly matching TRBD1 (5 bases). The germline gives CDR1 MNHEY, CDR2 SVGAGI. The V end was cut by 0 bases, the J end by 9 bases, with 17 bases between. This CDR3 is 15 amino acids long. The DNA of the CDR3 is TGTGCCAGCAGTTACTCGAAAGCACGGGGCGGTCGCTACACCTTC. Translating gives CASSYSKARGGRYTF.

The chain uses TRBV10-3 and TRBJ2-2, with D possibly TRBD2 on 5 matching bases. This CDR3 has 13 amino acids. Germline CDR1 is ENHRY and CDR2 is SYGVKD. The V and J ends lost 3 bases and 7 bases respectively, with 9 bases between them. CDR3 coding DNA: TGTGCCATCAGTGACCCCGGGGACGGGGAGCTGTTTTTT. Amino acid sequence: CAISDPGDGELFF.

This clonotype was seen many times. The chain employs TRBV2 and TRBJ1-2; D is perhaps TRBD1 (5 bases). With 4 bases removed from V and 7 bases from J, the gap between germline ends came to 13 bases. The length of the CDR3 is 13 residues. The V gene's germline CDR1 is SNHLY and CDR2 FYNNEI. This CDR3 reads CASSVAGLLGYTF. The CDR3 bases are TGTGCCAGCAGTGTGGCAGGGTTGCTTGGCTACACCTTC.

This sequence joins TRBV4-1 and TRBJ2-7, with D tentatively TRBD1 or TRBD2 (6 bases each). Trimming removed 1 base at V and 2 bases at J, with 12 bases between. The germline CDR1 and CDR2 sequences are MGHRA and YSYEKL. The CDR3 consists of 15 residues. The CDR3 region has the DNA TGCGCCAGCAGCCAAGTCTGGCGGGACACCTACGAGCAGTACTTC. It translates to CASSQVWRDTYEQYF.

CDR3 loop: CASSFGGLTDTQYF. In nucleotides, the CDR3 is TGTGCCAGCAGCTTCGGGGGGTTGACAGATACGCAGTATTTT. The rearrangement uses TRBV7-2 and TRBJ2-3; 7 positions match TRBD2. The ends lost 3 bases at V and 3 bases at J; junction bases unmatched: 3. Per the germline V gene, CDR1 is SGHTA and CDR2 is FQGNSA. This CDR3 has 14 amino acids.

Of note for this clonotype: A read error may be the cause here, since a much bigger clone is one base away. The chain couples TRBV20-1 to TRBJ1-3, with D unclear. CDR3 length equals 14 residues. Germline values: CDR1 DFQATT, CDR2 SNEGSKA (reference sequence). The CDR3 spells CNATQGRAGNTIYF. CDR3 in DNA: TGCAATGCTACCCAAGGGAGGGCTGGAAACACCATATATTTT.

In DNA form, the CDR3 reads TGTGCCAGCAGTTCGGGGGAAGATTATGAAAAACTGTTTTTT. Encoded protein: CASSSGEDYEKLFF. V is TRBV2 and J is TRBJ1-4; maybe TRBD1 (5 bases). CDR1 is SNHLY and CDR2 is FYNNEI in the germline V gene. V dropped 5 bases and J dropped 6 bases, with 13 bases sitting between them. There are 14 residues in the CDR3.

This clonotype was seen at least ten times. The chain couples TRBV10-3 to TRBJ2-5; TRBD2 might be the D (7 bases). The ends were cut back, 3 bases at V and 1 base at J, with 12 bases in the middle. The CDR3 contains 15 residues. Germline V lookup: CDR1 ENHRY, CDR2 SYGVKD. CDR3 protein: CAISDLGGAQETQYF. In nucleotides, the CDR3 is TGTGCCATCAGTGACTTAGGGGGGGCCCAAGAGACCCAGTACTTC.

DNA for the CDR3: TGTGCCAGCAATCCGGGACAGCTCTACGAGCAGTACTTC. Amino acids: CASNPGQLYEQYF. V usage is TRBV6-2 or TRBV6-3 and J usage is TRBJ2-7; TRBD1 agrees at 7 bases. V trimming: 7 bases; J trimming: 3 bases; junction bases outside the gene matches: 6. This CDR3 is built from 13 residues. Germline V CDR1 and CDR2: MNHEY, SVGEGT.

Regarding this clonotype: Sequence at one end of the junction differs from germline and may be a read error. DNA of the CDR3: TGTGCCAGCGCTCGTTATGAGGGGGGGGGCTTC. Amino acid sequence: CASARYEGGGF. V is TRBV6-1 and J is TRBJ2-1; D is perhaps TRBD2 (7 bases). This CDR3 spans 11 amino acids. Germline CDR1 and CDR2: MNHNS and SASEGT.